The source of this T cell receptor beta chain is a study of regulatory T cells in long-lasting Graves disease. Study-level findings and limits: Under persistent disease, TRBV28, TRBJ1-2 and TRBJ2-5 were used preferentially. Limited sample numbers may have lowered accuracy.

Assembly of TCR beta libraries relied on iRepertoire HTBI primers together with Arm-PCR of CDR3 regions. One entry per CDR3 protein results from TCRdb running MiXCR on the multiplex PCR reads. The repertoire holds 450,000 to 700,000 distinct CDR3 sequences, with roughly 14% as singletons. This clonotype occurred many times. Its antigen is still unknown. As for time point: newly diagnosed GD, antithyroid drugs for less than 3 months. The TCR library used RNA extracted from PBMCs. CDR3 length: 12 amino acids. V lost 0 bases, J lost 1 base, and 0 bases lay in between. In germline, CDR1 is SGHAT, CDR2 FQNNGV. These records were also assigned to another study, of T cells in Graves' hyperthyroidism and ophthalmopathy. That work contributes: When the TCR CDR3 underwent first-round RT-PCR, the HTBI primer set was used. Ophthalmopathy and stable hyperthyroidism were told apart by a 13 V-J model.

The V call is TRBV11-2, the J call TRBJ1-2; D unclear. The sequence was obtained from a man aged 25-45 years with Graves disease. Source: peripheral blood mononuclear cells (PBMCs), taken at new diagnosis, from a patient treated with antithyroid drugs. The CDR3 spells CASSLDNYGYTF. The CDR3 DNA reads TGTGCCAGCAGCTTAGATAACTATGGCTACACCTTC.